A single sample is the source of the 24 T cell receptor beta chains below, sequenced in a study of blood T cell repertoires in COVID-19. Only in-frame clones appear in the TCRdb table, and some are missing; sequencing was by immunoSEQ multiplex PCR. The sample yields hundreds of thousands of clones, about 85% seen once. Material: PBMCs or T cells enriched from blood (not recorded which). The receptors here all came from a woman aged 25 to 39 who had been exposed to COVID-19.

V is TRBV25-1 and J is TRBJ2-5; a weak D match, TRBD1 (6 bases). The CDR3 runs 12 residues. Per germline, CDR1 MGHDK and CDR2 SYGVNS. V shed 3 bases and J shed 5 bases, with 7 bases lying between them. The CDR3 DNA sequence: TGTGCCAGCAGTGACCAGGGGGAGACCCAGTACTTC. This translates into CASSDQGETQYF.

The V and J genes are TRBV27 and TRBJ2-7; TRBD1 aligns across 7 bases. V dropped 0 bases and J dropped 3; count of bases not matched to a gene: 5. The CDR3 extends over 15 amino acids. Germline CDR1 and CDR2: MNHEY and SMNVEV (reference sequence). As DNA, the CDR3 is TGTGCCAGCAGTTTATCCAGGGGGTCCCACTACGAGCAGTACTTC. Translation gives CASSLSRGSHYEQYF.

The genes are TRBV19 and TRBJ1-4, with TRBD1 matching 9 bases. Looked up from germline, CDR1 is LNHDA and CDR2 is SQIVND (reference sequence). V gave up 9 bases and J gave up 5 bases; unmatched junction bases: 13. The length of the CDR3 is 16 residues. CDR3 coding DNA: TGTGCCAGCCGTAAAAAGGGACAGGGAAGAAATGAAAAACTGTTTTTT. It is translated as CASRKKGQGRNEKLFF.

CDR3 loop: CASSLGGYQPQHF. DNA of the CDR3: TGCGCCAGCAGCTTGGGGGGCTATCAGCCCCAGCATTTT. This chain uses TRBV5-1 with TRBJ1-5; D might be TRBD1 (5 bases). The ends were cut back, 0 bases at V and 5 bases at J, with 6 bases in the middle. CDR3 length equals 13 residues. Germline V lookup: CDR1 SGHRS, CDR2 YFSETQ.

This clone was detected only a few times. The chain has TRBV12-3 or TRBV12-4 and TRBJ1-3; D possibly corresponds to TRBD1 (6 bases). Between the trimmed V and J ends, which lost 6 bases and 5 bases, there was a span of 8 bases. This CDR3 spans 12 amino acids. The CDR3 sequence is CASSGQRNTIYF. The CDR3 DNA follows: TGTGCCAGCAGCGGACAGAGAAACACCATATATTTT.

The CDR3 protein is CASSSLQGIAGNTIYF. In DNA, the CDR3 is TGTGCCAGCAGCTCCCTGCAGGGTATAGCTGGAAACACCATATATTTT. The rearrangement joins TRBV7-8 to TRBJ1-3; a possible D gene is TRBD1 (5 bases). CDR3 length: 16 amino acids. V shed 4 bases and J shed 2 bases, with 15 bases lying between them. Germline V gene data show CDR1 as SGHVS and CDR2 as FQNEAQ.

The chain carries TRBV19 and TRBJ1-2, with 7 bases fitting TRBD1. Per germline, CDR1 LNHDA and CDR2 SQIVND (reference sequence). With 3 bases clipped from V and 2 bases from J, the junction kept 9 bases outside the gene matches. The CDR3 has 16 amino acids. The CDR3 bases are TGTGCCAGTAGTATCACGGACCGACAGGGAAACTATGGCTACACCTTC. This gives the protein CASSITDRQGNYGYTF.

J is TRBJ2-7 and V is TRBV5-4; 8 bases are a match to TRBD2. CDR1 is SGHNT, CDR2 YYREEE, per germline (reference sequence). The CDR3 is 15 residues long. Trimming took 4 bases from V and 1 from J; bases not matched to a gene: 7. The CDR3 region is CASSRGGTDSYEQYF. The CDR3 DNA follows: TGTGCCAGCAGCCGGGGGGGGACTGATTCCTACGAGCAGTACTTC.

The rearrangement joins TRBV19 to TRBJ2-1; 7 bases are shared with TRBD2. J gave up 2 bases and V 1 base, and 5 bases lay outside the gene matches. The CDR3 loop spans 16 amino acids. The germline V gene has CDR1 LNHDA and CDR2 SQIVND (reference sequence). CDR3 bases: TGTGCCAGTAGTATAGCGGCGGGAGTCCCCTACAATGAGCAGTTCTTC. Translated: CASSIAAGVPYNEQFF.

The rearrangement uses TRBV7-2 and TRBJ1-6; TRBD1 matches at 7 bases. V was clipped by 5 bases and J by 16 bases; unmatched bases: 11. There are 13 residues in the CDR3. Germline V gene lookup returns CDR1 SGHTA and CDR2 FQGNSA. CDR3 loop: CASSPGQDNRLHF. For the CDR3, the DNA is TGTGCCAGCAGCCCCGGACAGGACAATAGACTCCACTTT.

The CDR3 coding sequence is TGTGCCAGTAGTCTTCGACTAGCGGGAGGGTATACCTACGAGCAGTACTTC. It translates to CASSLRLAGGYTYEQYF. The J gene is TRBJ2-7, the V gene TRBV19; 14 bases match TRBD2. J lost 2 bases, V lost 5 bases, and 8 bases had no gene match. Per the germline V gene, CDR1 is LNHDA and CDR2 is SQIVND (reference sequence). The CDR3 runs 17 residues.

The chain is built from TRBV4-3 and TRBJ2-1; D not resolved. The V gene's germline CDR1 is LGHNA and CDR2 YSLEER. V dropped 1 base and J dropped 2 bases, with 12 bases sitting between them. The CDR3 has 16 residues. The CDR3 DNA is TGCGCCAGCAGCCAAGGTCGGCCAGGTACCTACAATGAGCAGTTCTTC. Translating gives CASSQGRPGTYNEQFF.

The chain couples TRBV2 to TRBJ1-4; D unclear. The CDR3 has 16 residues. V shed 3 bases and J shed 0 bases, with 11 bases lying between them. Germline CDR1 and CDR2: SNHLY and FYNNEI. This CDR3 reads CASSEVGVSTNEKLFF. The DNA of the CDR3 is TGTGCCAGCAGTGAGGTTGGAGTCTCAACTAATGAAAAACTGTTTTTT.

This clone was detected once. The rearrangement uses TRBV6-5 and TRBJ1-1; 7 bases line up with TRBD1. Losses at the gene ends were 10 bases for V and 5 bases for J; bases not matched to a gene: 10. The CDR3 consists of 13 residues. From germline, CDR1 is MNHEY and CDR2 SVGAGI. The CDR3 region is CANKDRVGTEAFF. The CDR3 nucleotides are TGTGCCAACAAAGACAGGGTGGGTACTGAAGCTTTCTTT.

The genes are TRBV19 and TRBJ2-1; 10 bases line up with TRBD2. This CDR3 comprises 14 residues. Unmatched junction bases numbered 9, after V lost 7 bases and J lost 9 bases. The V gene's germline CDR1 is LNHDA and CDR2 SQIVND (reference sequence). CDR3 sequence reads: CASNAGTSVLEQFF. The CDR3 region has the DNA TGTGCCAGTAACGCCGGGACTAGCGTACTTGAGCAGTTCTTC.

The V and J genes are TRBV20-1 and TRBJ2-2; D is possibly TRBD2 (6 bases). CDR1 and CDR2 (germline): DFQATT, SNEGSKA (reference sequence). V lost 7 bases, J lost 4 bases, and 19 bases lay in between. The CDR3 covers 15 residues. The DNA of the CDR3 is TGCAGTGTTAGTTCCGGGGGTGGAGGCACCGGGGAGCTGTTTTTT. Protein sequence: CSVSSGGGGTGELFF.

This chain links TRBV5-4 with TRBJ2-7, with 10 bases that match TRBD2. The CDR3 runs to 14 residues. The germline V gene encodes CDR1 SGHNT and CDR2 YYREEE (reference sequence). Trimming removed 4 bases from V and 4 bases from J; junction bases left unmatched: 5. The CDR3 sequence is CASSASGGAYEQYF. The CDR3 nucleotides are TGTGCCAGCAGCGCAAGCGGGGGGGCATACGAGCAGTACTTC.

This chain links TRBV14 with TRBJ1-1; D unclear. Per the germline V gene, CDR1 is SGHDN and CDR2 is FVKESK. V lost 5 bases and J 5 bases, leaving 21 bases between the germline ends. CDR3 size: 16 residues. The CDR3 bases are TGTGCCAGCAGCTTAAGACCCGGGATCGAAGGTACTGAAGCTTTCTTT. Protein: CASSLRPGIEGTEAFF.

V is TRBV11-2 and J is TRBJ1-3; TRBD1 matches at 7 bases. Per the germline V gene, CDR1 is SGHAT and CDR2 is FQNNGV. The junction had 7 bases not matched to a gene; V was cut back by 5 bases and J by 0 bases. This CDR3 has 16 residues. CDR3 nucleotides: TGTGCCAGCAGCCCATCGACAGGGAGCTCTGGAAACACCATATATTTT. This sequence encodes CASSPSTGSSGNTIYF. The full variable domain, completed using reference TRBV11-2 and TRBJ1-3, is EAGVAQSPRYKIIEKRQSVAFWCNPISGHATLYWYQQILGQGPKLLIQFQNNGVVDDSQLPKDRFSAERLKGVDSTLKIQPAKLEDSAVYLCASSPSTGSSGNTIYFGEGSWLTVV.

The rearrangement joins TRBV25-1 to TRBJ1-1; 12 positions agree with TRBD1. V trimming: 3 bases; J trimming: 4 bases; junction bases outside the gene matches: 6. The CDR3 runs 16 residues. Germline loops: CDR1 MGHDK, CDR2 SYGVNS. The DNA for the CDR3 is TGTGCCAGCAGTGATTGGGACAGGGGGCTTGGCACTGAAGCTTTCTTT. This translates into CASSDWDRGLGTEAFF.

V gene TRBV7-3 combines with J gene TRBJ2-5; 14 bases align to TRBD2. The CDR3 runs to 16 residues. CDR1 SGHTA and CDR2 FQGTGA come from the germline V gene. V dropped 5 bases and J dropped 3; count of bases not matched to a gene: 5. CDR3 residues: CASSPGLAGGKETQYF. As DNA, the CDR3 is TGTGCCAGCAGCCCAGGACTAGCGGGGGGCAAAGAGACCCAGTACTTC.

This chain links TRBV5-4 with TRBJ1-1; D unclear. Trimming left V 2 bases short and J 0 bases short, with 5 bases between. This CDR3 contains 13 residues. CDR1 and CDR2 (germline): SGHNT, YYREEE (reference sequence). The CDR3 spells CASSFVMNTEAFF. In DNA, the CDR3 is TGTGCCAGCAGCTTTGTAATGAACACTGAAGCTTTCTTT.

The V and J genes are TRBV23-1 and TRBJ1-2, with 7 bases lining up with TRBD1. TRBV23-1 is identified as an open reading frame with a role that is uncertain. This CDR3 contains 15 residues. After removal of 2 bases from V and 2 bases from J, the junction contained 5 bases not matched to a gene. CDR3 coding DNA: TGCGCCAGCAGTCAACTAGGGGGCGCAAACTATGGCTACACCTTC. It translates to CASSQLGGANYGYTF.

The chain recombines TRBV6-1 with TRBJ2-7; D might be TRBD1 (5 bases). Germline loops: CDR1 MNHNS, CDR2 SASEGT. V shed 2 bases and J shed 1 base, with 15 bases lying between them. The CDR3 is 16 amino acids. Written as DNA, the CDR3 is TGTGCCAGCAGTGAAATAGCTCCAGGGAATTCCTACGAGCAGTACTTC. Amino acid sequence: CASSEIAPGNSYEQYF.